The rows below give T cell receptor beta chains drawn from one sample of a study of cytomegalovirus exposure and HLA in healthy donors. Profiling relied on immunoSEQ multiplex PCR, and the TCRdb table lists in-frame clones only, not all of them. The sample has 65,000 to 85,000 clones, roughly 84% seen once. The sequenced sample consisted of PBMCs. The receptors stem from a woman aged 45-65 years in good health and CMV-seronegative. CDR3s include the opening cysteine and the closing phenylalanine or tryptophan. The D gene is left open where the match is weak. Not every row has a clone size; where given, it reads once, few, many or a size class.

>once|TRBD2|TRBV4-1|TRBJ2-7
CASSQVAGKDYEQYF
TGCGCCAGCAGCCAAGTAGCGGGAAAGGACTACGAGCAGTACTTC
>NA|TRBD2|TRBV5-1|TRBJ2-5
CASSSPHRPLGGSGRETQYF
TGCGCCAGCAGCTCTCCTCACCGCCCTCTAGGGGGTAGCGGGAGGGAGACCCAGTACTTC
>NA|NA|TRBV14|TRBJ1-4
CASSRARMEKLFF
TGTGCCAGCAGCCGGGCCAGGATGGAAAAACTGTTTTTT
>NA|NA|TRBV7-2|TRBJ1-5
CASSPWREGVSPNQPQHF
TGTGCCAGCAGCCCCTGGAGGGAGGGGGTCTCCCCAAATCAGCCCCAGCATTTT
>NA|TRBD1|TRBV5-6|TRBJ1-1
CASSGQANTEAFF
TGTGCCAGCAGCGGACAGGCTAACACTGAAGCTTTCTTT
>few|NA|TRBV6-5|TRBJ2-2
CASSSLSGELFF
TGTGCCAGCAGTTCCCTGAGTGGGGAGCTGTTTTTT
>NA|NA|TRBV7-3|TRBJ2-6
CASSSNRRGSGANVLTF
TGTGCCAGCAGCTCTAATCGAAGAGGCTCTGGGGCCAACGTCCTGACTTTC
>NA|NA|TRBV11-1|TRBJ2-7
CASSLSLASNEQYF
TGTGCCAGCAGCTTATCTCTAGCGAGCAACGAGCAGTACTTC
>NA|TRBD2|TRBV27|TRBJ2-5
CASSPGLALETQYF
TGTGCCAGCAGTCCGGGACTAGCGCTAGAGACCCAGTACTTC
>NA|NA|TRBV7-2|TRBJ1-1
CASSLVGDTEAFF
TGTGCCAGCAGCTTGGTGGGAGACACTGAAGCTTTCTTT
>NA|NA|TRBV4-3|TRBJ1-1
CASSQGTAEVEAFF
TGCGCCAGCAGCCAAGGAACGGCGGAGGTTGAAGCTTTCTTT
>NA|TRBD1|TRBV2|TRBJ1-5
CASSGGQGAGNQPQHF
TGTGCCAGCAGTGGGGGACAGGGGGCGGGCAATCAGCCCCAGCATTTT
>NA|TRBD2|TRBV7-8|TRBJ2-1
CASSLGGLGIEQFF
TGTGCCAGCAGCTTAGGGGGACTAGGGATTGAGCAGTTCTTC
>NA|NA|TRBV5-1|TRBJ2-3
CASRPTSRDTQYF
TGCGCCAGCAGGCCTACCTCAAGAGATACGCAGTATTTT
>NA|TRBD1|TRBV5-1|TRBJ2-1
CASSLRTGEVINEQFF
TGCGCCAGCAGCCTCCGGACAGGGGAAGTAATCAATGAGCAGTTCTTC
>NA|NA|TRBV5-1|TRBJ2-7
CASSLTGGVYEQYF
TGCGCCAGCAGCTTGACAGGGGGGGTATACGAGCAGTACTTC
>NA|NA|TRBV19|TRBJ2-2
CASRPDITPGELFF
TGTGCCAGTCGACCAGACATAACCCCCGGGGAGCTGTTTTTT
>few|TRBD2|TRBV6-1|TRBJ2-2
CASSDPSGSNTGELFF
TGTGCCAGCAGTGACCCTAGCGGTTCGAACACCGGGGAGCTGTTTTTT
>NA|TRBD1|TRBV7-6|TRBJ1-3
CASSREPGQIVSGNTIYF
TGTGCCAGCAGCCGAGAACCGGGACAGATTGTTTCTGGAAACACCATATATTTT
>NA|TRBD1|TRBV4-2|TRBJ1-1
CASVTGGTEAFF
TGTGCCAGCGTTACAGGGGGCACTGAAGCTTTCTTT
>NA|TRBD2|TRBV27|TRBJ2-7
CASSLAGGRLGQYF
TGTGCCAGCAGTTTAGCGGGAGGTCGGCTTGGGCAGTACTTC
>NA|TRBD1|TRBV19|TRBJ1-5
CASSTYADREGSSNQPQHF
TGTGCCAGTAGTACCTACGCGGACAGGGAAGGATCGAGCAATCAGCCCCAGCATTTT
>NA|NA|TRBV23-1|TRBJ2-1
CASSQSVRDSSYNEQFF
TGCGCCAGCAGTCAATCGGTGCGGGATAGCTCCTACAATGAGCAGTTCTTC
>few|TRBD1|TRBV4-1|TRBJ2-2
CATEPGQGNGELFF
TGCGCCACCGAGCCGGGACAGGGGAACGGGGAGCTGTTTTTT
>NA|NA|TRBV6-1|TRBJ2-1
CAAGGRAGNNEQFF
TGTGCCGCTGGGGGCAGGGCAGGCAACAATGAGCAGTTCTTC
>NA|NA|TRBV5-4|TRBJ1-1
CASSLGGGTEAFF
TGTGCCAGCAGCTTGGGGGGGGGTACTGAAGCTTTCTTT
>NA|NA|TRBV4-1|TRBJ2-7
CASSQETWASYEQYF
TGCGCCAGCAGCCAAGAGACCTGGGCTTCCTACGAGCAGTACTTC
>NA|TRBD1|TRBV19|TRBJ2-7
CASSTNGQGSYEQYF
TGTGCCAGTAGTACCAACGGACAGGGATCCTACGAGCAGTACTTC
>NA|NA|TRBV5-1|TRBJ1-1
CASSFGTNTEAFF
TGCGCCAGCAGCTTCGGGACAAACACTGAAGCTTTCTTT
>NA|NA|TRBV4-2|TRBJ1-5
CASSQDVGLLNQPQHF
TGTGCCAGCAGCCAAGATGTGGGACTGCTAAATCAGCCCCAGCATTTT
>NA|TRBD1|TRBV5-4|TRBJ1-2
CASSLDRGDGYTF
TGTGCCAGCAGCTTGGACAGGGGGGATGGCTACACCTTC
>NA|NA|TRBV6-6|TRBJ1-1
CASSHWETEAFF
TGTGCCAGCAGTCATTGGGAGACTGAAGCTTTCTTT
>NA|NA|TRBV5-1|TRBJ2-6
CASSLGRTGSGANVLTF
TGCGCCAGCAGCTTGGGGAGGACCGGCTCAGGGGCCAACGTCCTGACTTTC
>NA|TRBD2|TRBV10-2|TRBJ2-2
CAGSEDFRREGTGELFF
TGCGCCGGCAGTGAGGATTTCCGCAGGGAGGGCACCGGGGAGCTGTTTTTT
>NA|NA|TRBV5-4|TRBJ2-6
CASSLRVEANVLTF
TGTGCCAGCAGCTTGCGGGTAGAGGCCAACGTCCTGACTTTC
>few|TRBD1|TRBV6-1|TRBJ1-1
CASSGRGKVTEAFF
TGTGCCAGCAGTGGCAGGGGGAAGGTGACTGAAGCTTTCTTT
>NA|TRBD2|TRBV14|TRBJ2-7
CASSQRLAGRAHEQYF
TGTGCCAGCAGCCAAAGACTAGCGGGAAGGGCCCACGAGCAGTACTTC
>NA|NA|TRBV4-3|TRBJ1-1
CASSPETGTEAFF
TGCGCCAGCAGCCCAGAGACTGGGACTGAAGCTTTCTTT
>NA|TRBD1|TRBV27|TRBJ1-1
CASSLRDRLHTEAFF
TGTGCCAGCAGTTTGCGGGACAGGTTACACACTGAAGCTTTCTTT
>NA|TRBD1|TRBV5-1|TRBJ2-1
CASSLDRGYNEQFF
TGCGCCAGTAGCTTGGACAGGGGATACAATGAGCAGTTCTTC
>NA|NA|TRBV4-1|TRBJ2-7
CASSQEQGIEQYF
TGCGCCAGCAGCCAAGAACAGGGCATCGAGCAGTACTTC
>NA|NA|TRBV7-6|TRBJ2-2
CASRSYYPGELFF
TGTGCCAGCAGGTCTTACTATCCGGGGGAGCTGTTTTTT
>NA|NA|TRBV5-8|TRBJ2-1
CASSLGGTVLYEQFF
TGTGCCAGCAGCTTGGGAGGGACTGTTTTGTATGAGCAGTTCTTC
>NA|NA|TRBV19|TRBJ1-5
CASRTGYSNQPQHF
TGTGCCAGTAGAACGGGTTATAGCAATCAGCCCCAGCATTTT
>NA|NA|TRBV25-1|TRBJ1-2
CASSGGRVSGYTF
TGTGCCAGCAGTGGGGGGAGGGTAAGCGGCTACACCTTC
>NA|NA|TRBV9|TRBJ2-1
CASSVAGAYNEQFF
TGTGCCAGCAGCGTAGCGGGGGCCTACAATGAGCAGTTCTTC
>NA|NA|TRBV4-1|TRBJ2-5
CASSQGWGEEETQYF
TGCGCCAGCAGCCAAGGCTGGGGGGAAGAAGAGACCCAGTACTTC
>NA|NA|TRBV7-2|TRBJ2-1
CASSLDGSSYNEQFF
TGTGCCAGCAGCTTAGACGGGTCCTCCTACAATGAGCAGTTCTTC
>NA|TRBD2|TRBV7-9|TRBJ2-5
CASSSGLAEYQETQYF
TGTGCCAGCAGCTCGGGCCTAGCGGAGTACCAAGAGACCCAGTACTTC
>NA|TRBD1|TRBV27|TRBJ1-2
CASSLSGDRGGYGYTF
TGTGCCAGCAGTTTATCAGGGGACAGGGGAGGCTATGGCTACACCTTC
>NA|NA|TRBV23-1|TRBJ1-4
CASSQSRGISEKLFF
TGCGCCAGCAGTCAATCAAGGGGGATAAGTGAAAAACTGTTTTTT
>NA|NA|TRBV9|TRBJ1-4
CASSVLTGDGEKLFF
TGTGCCAGCAGCGTATTGACAGGTGACGGTGAAAAACTGTTTTTT
>NA|NA|TRBV28|TRBJ1-1
CASSNGGGTEAFF
TGTGCCAGCAGCAATGGGGGGGGCACTGAAGCTTTCTTT